This T cell receptor (beta chain) was retrieved from a study of cytomegalovirus exposure and HLA in healthy donors. Overall study results and limits: Immune exposure information comprised only CMV serostatus.

Notes on this clone: Its specificity is not known.

The CDR3 has 14 amino acids. The germline CDR1 and CDR2 sequences are MNHNS and SASEGT. The V and J ends lost 6 bases and 6 bases respectively, with 15 bases between them. The PCR contained 60 Vbeta and 13 Jbeta primers. The method was immunoSEQ multiplex PCR; TCRdb's version includes in-frame clones alone and lacks a portion of them. The sample records fewer than 100,000 clones, about three quarters being singletons. The rearrangement uses TRBV6-1 and TRBJ2-4; weak D call: TRBD1 (6 bases). Material for sequencing was PBMCs. This TCR derives from a male donor in good health and CMV-seronegative. CDR3 sequence: CASRGIVRGNIQYF. CDR3 DNA sequence: TGTGCCAGCAGGGGGATTGTCAGGGGAAACATTCAGTACTTC.